Shown below are 17 T cell receptor beta chains from a single sample sequenced in a study of T cell responses to AZD1222 COVID-19 vaccine. Only in-frame clones appear in the TCRdb table, and some are missing; sequencing was by immunoSEQ multiplex PCR. The repertoire holds around 200,000 clones, with more than 75% as singletons. Sample: peripheral blood, taken 28 days after the second AZD1222 dose. The receptors here all came from an adult who received the AZD1222 COVID-19 vaccine.

The chain joins TRBV4-3 to TRBJ2-4; D call uncertain. V was shortened by 0 bases and J by 1 base, with 16 bases between the two germline ends. CDR3 size: 18 residues. From germline, CDR1 is LGHNA and CDR2 YSLEER. CDR3 bases: TGCGCCAGCAGCCAAGATCCGGCAGGAGCCTTCGCCAAAAACATTCAGTACTTC. Translation: CASSQDPAGAFAKNIQYF.

A single count supports this clone. This sequence joins TRBV6-1 and TRBJ1-5; D call uncertain. The CDR3 runs 14 residues. Per germline, CDR1 MNHNS and CDR2 SASEGT. Trimming cost V 3 bases and J 9 bases, with 15 bases left between them. The CDR3 nucleotides read TGTGCCAGCAGTGACCTGCTAGCCGGAGGGCCCCAGCATTTT. Residues: CASSDLLAGGPQHF.

The CDR3 loop is CASSGERLAGGSEQYF. The DNA of the CDR3 is TGTGCCAGCAGCGGAGAGAGACTAGCGGGTGGGTCCGAGCAGTACTTC. The V call is TRBV7-8, the J call TRBJ2-7, with 10 bases lining up with TRBD2. CDR3 length: 16 residues. Germline CDR1 SGHVS, CDR2 FQNEAQ. The J segment lost 6 bases and the V segment lost 5 bases, leaving 13 bases of the junction unmatched. The whole variable domain, filled in from reference TRBV7-8 and TRBJ2-7, reads GAGVSQSPRYKVAKRGQDVALRCDPISGHVSLFWYQQALGQGPEFLTYFQNEAQLDKSGLPSDRFFAERPEGSVSTLKIQRTQQEDSAVYLCASSGERLAGGSEQYFGPGTRLTVT.

The chain joins TRBV15 to TRBJ2-5; the D gene could be TRBD1 or TRBD2 (5 bases each). Germline V CDR1 and CDR2: LNHNV, YYDKDF (reference sequence). Deletions cut 1 base from V and 5 bases from J, with 8 bases between. CDR3 length: 13 amino acids. CDR3 DNA: TGTGCCACCAGCAGAGGGGGCGGGGAGACCCAGTACTTC. Translated, it gives CATSRGGGETQYF. Full variable domain (missing parts from reference TRBV15 and TRBJ2-5): DAMVIQNPRYQVTQFGKPVTLSCSQTLNHNVMYWYQQKSSQAPKLLFHYYDKDFNNEADTPDNFQSRRPNTSFCFLDIRSPGLGDTAMYLCATSRGGGETQYFGPGTRLLVL.

The V and J genes are TRBV4-2 and TRBJ2-1; no firm D call. The CDR3 consists of 11 residues. Germline loops: CDR1 LGHNA, CDR2 YNFKEQ. Deletions cut 3 bases from V and 5 bases from J, with 2 bases between. The CDR3 spells CASSHNNEQFF. DNA of the CDR3: TGTGCCAGCAGCCACAACAATGAGCAGTTCTTC.

V usage is TRBV2 and J usage is TRBJ2-7, with 8 nucleotides matching TRBD1. The germline gives CDR1 SNHLY, CDR2 FYNNEI. V shed 1 base and J 5 bases; nucleotides not matched to a gene: 4. CDR3 length: 14 residues. The CDR3 protein is CASSEGTGPNEQYF. CDR3 nucleotide sequence: TGTGCCAGCAGTGAAGGGACAGGGCCCAACGAGCAGTACTTC.

This chain links TRBV2 with TRBJ2-7; 13 positions match TRBD2. This CDR3 comprises 15 residues. Germline V gives CDR1 SNHLY, CDR2 FYNNEI. The ends lost 5 bases at V and 7 bases at J; junction bases unmatched: 8. CDR3 region: CASSRGTSGIGEQYF. For the CDR3, the DNA is TGTGCCAGCAGTAGGGGGACTAGCGGGATTGGAGAGCAGTACTTC.

The genes are TRBV28 and TRBJ2-7; D possibly corresponds to TRBD1 (5 bases). CDR3 size: 14 residues. Trimming shortened V by 7 bases and J by 2 bases, and 15 bases separated the two germline ends. Per germline, CDR1 MDHEN and CDR2 SYDVKM. CDR3 nucleotides: TGTGCCAGCATCACCGGGCAGGGTCCCTACGAGCAGTACTTC. It translates to CASITGQGPYEQYF.

This chain joins TRBV7-2 and TRBJ2-3; 8 nucleotides align to TRBD2. The CDR3 is made up of 17 amino acids. The ends lost 5 bases at V and 0 bases at J; junction bases unmatched: 10. The germline V gene has CDR1 SGHTA and CDR2 FQGNSA. CDR3 DNA sequence: TGTGCCAGCAGCCGGGAATTAGCGGGGACTAGCACAGATACGCAGTATTTT. Encoded protein: CASSRELAGTSTDTQYF. Full variable domain (outside the CDR3, taken from reference TRBV7-2 and TRBJ2-3): GAGVSQSPSNKVTEKGKDVELRCDPISGHTALYWYRQSLGQGLEFLIYFQGNSAPDKSGLPSDRFSAERTGGSVSTLTIQRTQQEDSAVYLCASSRELAGTSTDTQYFGPGTRLTVL.

The chain has TRBV19 and TRBJ2-4; 12 bases line up with TRBD1. The CDR3 is made up of 15 amino acids. Trimming took 3 bases from V and 7 from J; bases not matched to a gene: 4. Germline V gene data show CDR1 as LNHDA and CDR2 as SQIVND (reference sequence). CDR3 DNA: TGTGCCAGTAGTATGTCGGGACAGGGGGCCAACATTCAGTACTTC. Protein: CASSMSGQGANIQYF.

V is TRBV27 and J is TRBJ2-1; D is uncertain. V was trimmed by 2 bases and J by 0 bases, leaving 8 bases between them. Germline V gene data show CDR1 as MNHEY and CDR2 as SMNVEV (reference sequence). The CDR3 has 15 amino acids. CDR3 DNA: TGTGCCAGCAGTTTAGGGCGGAGCTCCTACAATGAGCAGTTCTTC. As protein: CASSLGRSSYNEQFF.

This clone was observed a few times. V usage is TRBV28 and J usage is TRBJ2-3, with D perhaps matching TRBD1 (5 bases). Trimming pared 5 bases from V and 4 bases from J, leaving 13 bases between. The germline gives CDR1 MDHEN, CDR2 SYDVKM. CDR3 length: 14 amino acids. The CDR3 loop is CASSLNAGSDTQYF. CDR3 nucleotides: TGTGCCAGCAGTCTAAACGCAGGGTCAGATACGCAGTATTTT. Supplemented by reference TRBV28 and TRBJ2-3, the full variable domain reads DVKVTQSSRYLVKRTGEKVFLECVQDMDHENMFWYRQDPGLGLRLIYFSYDVKMKEKGDIPEGYSVSREKKERFSLILESASTNQTSMYLCASSLNAGSDTQYFGPGTRLTVL.

The chain uses TRBV29-1 and TRBJ2-4; the D gene could be TRBD1 or TRBD2 (5 bases each). The CDR3 is made up of 14 amino acids. Trimming shortened V by 1 base and J by 8 bases, and 15 bases separated the two germline ends. Germline V gene lookup returns CDR1 SQVTM and CDR2 ANQGSEA. The CDR3, as DNA: TGCAGCGTTGAAGGAGGGGAACTAGGGGACATTCAGTACTTC. This codes for CSVEGGELGDIQYF.

This clone was recorded a few times. The rearrangement uses TRBV7-9 and TRBJ2-3, with D possibly being TRBD1 or TRBD2 (7 bases each). This CDR3 has 16 amino acids. Between the trimmed V and J ends, which lost 5 bases and 2 bases, there was a span of 17 bases. From germline, CDR1 is SEHNR and CDR2 FQNEAQ (reference sequence). The CDR3 loop is CASSQGGAGHTDTQYF. CDR3 bases: TGTGCCAGCAGCCAGGGGGGGGCGGGCCACACAGATACGCAGTATTTT.

This rearrangement joins TRBV6-2 or TRBV6-3 to TRBJ2-7; D perhaps matches TRBD2 (5 bases). In germline, CDR1 is MNHEY, CDR2 SVGEGT. This CDR3 is 15 amino acids long. V lost 2 bases and J 3 bases, leaving 14 bases between the germline ends. In DNA, the CDR3 is TGTGCCAGCAGTTACCTTGGACGGACTTACTACGAGCAGTACTTC. Encoded protein: CASSYLGRTYYEQYF.

With respect to this clone: The identical CDR3 is also encoded by other nucleotide sequences in the sample. The genes are TRBV5-1 and TRBJ2-7; TRBD1 is a possible D gene (5 bases). Trimming stripped 5 bases from V and 3 bases from J, with 12 bases between. Germline values: CDR1 SGHRS, CDR2 YFSETQ. The length of the CDR3 is 13 residues. CDR3 sequence: CASSGQGSYEQYF. DNA for the CDR3: TGCGCCAGCAGTGGGCAGGGAAGCTACGAGCAGTACTTC.

In this sample, this clone turned up a few times. The genes are TRBV5-1 and TRBJ1-2, with unresolved D. Trimming shortened V by 0 bases and J by 8 bases, and 11 bases separated the two germline ends. The CDR3 sequence is 13 residues long. Looked up from germline, CDR1 is SGHRS and CDR2 is YFSETQ. CDR3 nucleotide sequence: TGCGCCAGCAGCTTGGTCGCAGGCGGAGGCTACACCTTC. Protein product: CASSLVAGGGYTF.